A single T cell receptor beta chain is shown here with its context. No antigen is known for it. The germline CDR1 and CDR2 sequences are SEHNR and FQNEAQ (reference sequence). This CDR3 region has 14 residues. V shed 0 bases and J shed 9 bases, with 9 bases lying between them. During the collection period, no donor immune events like infections were recorded. The sample belongs to a study of identifying expanded T cells in peripheral blood. The study, taken as a whole, reports: Across healthy donors, higher total template counts meant significantly greater approximately two-week count variance. Over around two and four weeks, about 16.4 and 19 clones changed, versus roughly 1.2 between replicates.

Generated by immunoSEQ multiplex PCR, the TCRdb table keeps only in-frame clones and is missing some. This sample yields 70,000 to 100,000 clones, of which more than 70% are seen a single time; roughly 19% belongs to the top ten. The J gene is TRBJ1-6, the V gene TRBV7-9; D call uncertain. The sequencing sample was made of blood. The sequence was collected from a person aged 18 to 70 in good health. The CDR3 DNA reads TGTGCCAGCAGCTTAGCCGCGATTTTTTCACCCCTCCACTTT. Its protein product is CASSLAAIFSPLHF.